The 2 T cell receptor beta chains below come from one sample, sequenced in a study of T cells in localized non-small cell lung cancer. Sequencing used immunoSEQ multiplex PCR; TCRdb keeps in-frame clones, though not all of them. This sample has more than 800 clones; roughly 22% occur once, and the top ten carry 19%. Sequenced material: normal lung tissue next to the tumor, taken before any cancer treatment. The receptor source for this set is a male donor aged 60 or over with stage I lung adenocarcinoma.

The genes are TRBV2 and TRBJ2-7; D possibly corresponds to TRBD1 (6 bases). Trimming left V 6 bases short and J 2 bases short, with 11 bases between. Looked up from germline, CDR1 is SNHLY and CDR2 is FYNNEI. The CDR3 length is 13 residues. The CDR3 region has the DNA TGTGCCAGCAGGATGGACAGAGCCTACGAGCAGTACTTC. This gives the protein CASRMDRAYEQYF.

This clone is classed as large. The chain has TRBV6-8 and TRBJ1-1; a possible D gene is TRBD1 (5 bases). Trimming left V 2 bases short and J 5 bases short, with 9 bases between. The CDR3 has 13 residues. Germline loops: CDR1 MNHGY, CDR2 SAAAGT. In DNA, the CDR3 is TGTGCCAGCAGTTACAGGGGAGAGACTGAAGCTTTCTTT. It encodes CASSYRGETEAFF.